These 9 T cell receptor beta chains were all obtained from the same sample, sequenced in a study of cytomegalovirus exposure and HLA in healthy donors. 60 Vbeta and 13 Jbeta primers were used in PCR. Profiled with immunoSEQ multiplex PCR; TCRdb holds only in-frame clones, not every one. The sample yields over 150,000 clones, about 77% seen once. The sample taken for sequencing was PBMCs. Receptor source: a man aged 30-40 years in good health and CMV-seropositive.

The rearrangement joins TRBV28 to TRBJ1-3, with D perhaps matching TRBD1 (6 bases). The germline CDR1 and CDR2 sequences are MDHEN and SYDVKM. This CDR3 spans 14 amino acids. V was shortened by 7 bases and J by 4 bases, with 14 bases between the two germline ends. CDR3 protein: CASIGGARGNTIYF. The CDR3 nucleotides are TGTGCCAGCATAGGGGGGGCGAGGGGAAACACCATATATTTT.

In this sample, this clone turned up once. The chain recombines TRBV28 with TRBJ2-3; D might be TRBD2 (6 bases). This CDR3 region has 17 residues. With 3 bases removed from V and 3 bases from J, the gap between germline ends came to 19 bases. CDR1 and CDR2 (germline): MDHEN, SYDVKM. In DNA, the CDR3 is TGTGCCAGCAGTTTCTCCCAATTAGCGGCTATAACAGATACGCAGTATTTT. Its protein product is CASSFSQLAAITDTQYF.

J is TRBJ2-5 and V is TRBV5-6, with 9 bases fitting TRBD2. The CDR3 is 16 residues long. CDR1 is SGHDT, CDR2 YYEEEE, per germline. With V trimmed by 2 bases and J by 4 bases, 9 bases remained unmatched. The CDR3 spells CASSFRPSGGRETQYF. CDR3 DNA: TGTGCCAGCAGCTTTAGACCAAGCGGGGGGCGAGAGACCCAGTACTTC.

V and J are TRBV5-4 and TRBJ2-5; D unresolved. With 2 bases removed from V and 4 bases from J, the gap between germline ends came to 9 bases. Germline V gene lookup returns CDR1 SGHNT and CDR2 YYREEE (reference sequence). This CDR3 is 13 amino acids long. CDR3 protein: CASSFTRVETQYF. CDR3 nucleotide sequence: TGTGCCAGCAGCTTTACGCGAGTAGAGACCCAGTACTTC.

The rearrangement uses TRBV7-3 and TRBJ2-3; a weak D match, TRBD2 (5 bases). The CDR3 has 16 amino acids. The germline V and J ends were trimmed by 6 bases and 0 bases, with 16 bases remaining between them. Germline loops: CDR1 SGHTA, CDR2 FQGTGA. The CDR3 nucleotides are TGTGCCAGCAGTATCGCAGCGGACCCTAGCACAGATACGCAGTATTTT. Translation gives CASSIAADPSTDTQYF.

V is TRBV25-1 and J is TRBJ1-4, with 8 bases identical to TRBD1. The CDR3 consists of 17 residues. Germline CDR1 and CDR2: MGHDK and SYGVNS. V trimming: 2 bases; J trimming: 3 bases; junction bases outside the gene matches: 8. CDR3 sequence (DNA): TGTGCCAGCAGTGAAAACCGACAGGGGCCAGCTAATGAAAAACTGTTTTTT. Its protein is CASSENRQGPANEKLFF.

J is TRBJ2-7 and V is TRBV4-1, with 12 bases aligning to TRBD2. The CDR3 has 15 amino acids. The J segment lost 2 bases and the V segment lost 4 bases, leaving 3 bases of the junction unmatched. In germline, CDR1 is MGHRA, CDR2 YSYEKL. The CDR3 region is CASSPGLAGPYEQYF. CDR3 nucleotide sequence: TGCGCCAGCAGCCCGGGACTAGCGGGCCCCTACGAGCAGTACTTC.

The V call is TRBV19, the J call TRBJ2-1; a possible D gene is TRBD2 (6 bases). CDR3 length: 12 amino acids. Trimming pared 7 bases from V and 4 bases from J, leaving 8 bases between. The V gene's germline CDR1 is LNHDA and CDR2 SQIVND (reference sequence). CDR3 in DNA: TGTGCCAGTACGGGGGATTACAATGAGCAGTTCTTC. Translating it yields CASTGDYNEQFF.

V gene TRBV5-6 combines with J gene TRBJ1-5; maybe TRBD1 (5 bases). The germline CDR1 and CDR2 sequences are SGHDT and YYEEEE. This CDR3 contains 15 residues. V lost 3 bases, J lost 5 bases, and 15 bases lay in between. CDR3 in DNA: TGTGCCAGCAGCTCGGAAGGGGCGCCCCATCAGCCCCAGCATTTT. This codes for CASSSEGAPHQPQHF.